This T cell receptor (beta chain) is from a study of cytomegalovirus exposure and HLA in healthy donors. Study outcomes and limitations: Most CMV-associated TCR beta chains were later found to appear HLA-restricted. The authors later found HLA-associated TCR beta chains more clonally expanded than equally common others.

With 3 bases removed from V and 3 bases from J, the gap between germline ends came to 14 bases. CDR1 and CDR2 (germline): LNHNV, YYDKDF (reference sequence). The CDR3 is 15 amino acids. Primers included in the PCR were 60 Vbeta and 13 Jbeta primers. Assay: immunoSEQ multiplex PCR; the TCRdb copy retains only in-frame clones and omits some. The data show some 150,000 clones, roughly 76% seen once. This clone was counted between two and nine times. Antigen unknown. The sample comprised PBMCs. This TCR came from a man in his sixties in good health and CMV-seronegative. V is TRBV15 and J is TRBJ1-1; TRBD1 is a possible D gene (6 bases). CDR3 in amino acids: CATSSDSGVDTEAFF. CDR3 nucleotides: TGTGCCACCAGCAGCGACTCAGGGGTTGACACTGAAGCTTTCTTT.